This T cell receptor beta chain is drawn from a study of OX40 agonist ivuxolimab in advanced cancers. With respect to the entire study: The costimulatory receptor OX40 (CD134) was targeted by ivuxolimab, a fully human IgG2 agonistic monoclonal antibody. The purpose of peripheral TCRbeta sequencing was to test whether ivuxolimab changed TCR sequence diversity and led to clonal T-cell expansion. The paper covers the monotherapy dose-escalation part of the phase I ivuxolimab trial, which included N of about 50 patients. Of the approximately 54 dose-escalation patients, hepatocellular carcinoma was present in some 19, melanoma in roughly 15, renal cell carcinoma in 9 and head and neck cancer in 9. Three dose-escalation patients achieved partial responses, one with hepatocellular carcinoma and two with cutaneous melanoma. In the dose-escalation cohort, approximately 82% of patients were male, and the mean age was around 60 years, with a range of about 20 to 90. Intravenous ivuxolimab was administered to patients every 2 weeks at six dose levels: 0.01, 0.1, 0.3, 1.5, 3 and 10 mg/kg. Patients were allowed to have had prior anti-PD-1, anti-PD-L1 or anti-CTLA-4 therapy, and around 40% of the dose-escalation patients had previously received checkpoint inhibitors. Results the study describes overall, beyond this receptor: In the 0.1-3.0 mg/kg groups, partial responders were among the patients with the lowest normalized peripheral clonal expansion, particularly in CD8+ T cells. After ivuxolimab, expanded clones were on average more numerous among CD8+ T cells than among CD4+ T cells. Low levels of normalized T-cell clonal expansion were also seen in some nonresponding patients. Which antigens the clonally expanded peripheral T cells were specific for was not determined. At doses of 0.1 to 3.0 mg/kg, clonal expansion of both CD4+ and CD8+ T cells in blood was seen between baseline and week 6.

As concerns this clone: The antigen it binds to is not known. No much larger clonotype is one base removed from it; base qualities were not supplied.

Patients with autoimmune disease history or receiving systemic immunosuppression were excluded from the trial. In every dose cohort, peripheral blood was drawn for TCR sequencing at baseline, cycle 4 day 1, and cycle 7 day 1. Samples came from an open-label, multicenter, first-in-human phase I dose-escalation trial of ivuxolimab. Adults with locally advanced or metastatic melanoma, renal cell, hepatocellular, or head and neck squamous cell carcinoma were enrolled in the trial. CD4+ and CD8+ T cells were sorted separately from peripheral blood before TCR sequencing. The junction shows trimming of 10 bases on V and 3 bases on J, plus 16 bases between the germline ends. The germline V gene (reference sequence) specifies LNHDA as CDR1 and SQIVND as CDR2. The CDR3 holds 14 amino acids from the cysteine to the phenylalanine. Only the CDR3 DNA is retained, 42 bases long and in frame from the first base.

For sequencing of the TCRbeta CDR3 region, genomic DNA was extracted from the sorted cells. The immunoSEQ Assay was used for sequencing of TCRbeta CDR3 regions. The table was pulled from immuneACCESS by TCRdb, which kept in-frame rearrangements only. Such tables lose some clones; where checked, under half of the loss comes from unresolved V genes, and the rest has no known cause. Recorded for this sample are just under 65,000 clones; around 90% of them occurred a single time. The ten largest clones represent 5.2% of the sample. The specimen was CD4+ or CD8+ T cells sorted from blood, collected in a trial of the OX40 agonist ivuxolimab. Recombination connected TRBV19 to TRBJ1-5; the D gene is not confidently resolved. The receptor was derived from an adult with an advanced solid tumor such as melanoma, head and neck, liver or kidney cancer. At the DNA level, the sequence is TGTGCCACCAAGAGCTCCTCGAACAATCAGCCCCAGCATTTT. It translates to CATKSSSNNQPQHF.